The following is a T cell receptor (beta chain) sequence with its context. These data come from a study of response to subunit inactivated influenza vaccine. This CDR3 contains 13 residues. Between the trimmed V and J ends, which lost 6 bases and 13 bases, there was a span of 22 bases. One entry per CDR3 protein, called by TCRdb with MiXCR from the RT-PCR reads. The data hold around 540,000 distinct CDR3 sequences, with over 9.5% observed a single time. This clonotype was sampled from a man aged 50-59 years who received an inactivated influenza vaccine. The sample was PBMCs from blood, taken on the day of vaccination. The chain links TRBV12-3 or TRBV12-4 to TRBJ2-7; possible D gene TRBD1, 6 bases. Written as DNA, the CDR3 is TGTGCCAGCAGCCGGGGTGGTGGGGGCCCCTTCTACTTC. It is translated as CASSRGGGGPFYF.